The present T cell receptor (beta chain) was sequenced within a study of radiation and T cells in renal cell carcinoma (dated by TCRdb to 2018 to 2020). Regarding the research as a whole: A total of 53 samples underwent TCR beta sequencing, made up of some 26 tumors and about 27 peripheral blood samples. Across all 50 or so samples, 3.5 million to 4.5 million unique CDR3 nucleotide sequences encoding about 2.4 million unique CDR3 amino acid sequences were identified. Overall study outcomes, separate from this receptor: The single-armed trial design could not address effects of radiation dose or scheduling on the TCR repertoire. Higher TCR clonality was observed in irradiated tumors than in controls, with an average of about 50% of the repertoire accounted for by the top 100 clonotypes, compared with roughly 43% in nephrectomy-only tumors. Irradiated tumors contained more dominant CDR3 motifs, and these motifs occupied a larger share of the repertoire than in control tumors. Only small tumor regions of roughly 1 g were available, so intratumoral heterogeneity was not captured.

As to this clone: Its antigen has not been determined. Base-call qualities are not available, and no considerably larger clone is one nucleotide away.

Following the manufacturer's recommendations, the immunoSEQ kit was used to generate TCR beta libraries from genomic DNA. To prepare the libraries, a first multiplex PCR with proprietary primers was run, followed by a second PCR that added unique barcodes, and a bead cleanup was done after each round. A positive control reaction and a negative control reaction, both provided in the kit, were run with every batch of samples. The final libraries underwent checking on an Agilent 4200 TapeStation D1000 ScreenTape, volumetric pooling, and quantification by qPCR. Sequencing was performed on an Illumina NextSeq500 using a MidOutput 150-cycle cartridge, with 156 Read1 cycles, 15 Index1 cycles, and the kit custom primers. The pooled library was loaded at around 1.1 pM, and roughly 20% PhiX control was spiked in. On the authors' methods: Vendor-processed data were analyzed in R, and a clonotype was defined as all T cells sharing the same CDR3 nucleotide sequence. For clone abundance analyses, frequencies were normalized to the 10,000 most abundant clones per sample. Public T cell clones, which averaged fewer than five per sample, were removed prior to analysis. Dominant motifs were analyzed with ImmunoMap using the PAM10 matrix, a gap penalty of 30, and a homology threshold of 0.3, and motifs with a cumulative frequency of at least 0.01 were considered dominant. TCRdb stores this immuneACCESS table with in-frame sequences only. Part of the clones is absent; in the studies checked, under half of the shortfall reflects unresolved V genes, and no reason is known for the rest. V, J and clone size reflect that table, while D and trimming were determined from the DNA. The sample records 14,000 to 15,000 clones, approximately 56% of which are singletons. The ten largest clones add up to approximately 15% of the sample.

V is reduced by 0 bases and J by 8 bases, leaving a spacing of 13 bases between them. Sequences SEHNR (CDR1) and FQNEAQ (CDR2) are obtained from the germline V gene (reference sequence). From its cysteine to its phenylalanine, the CDR3 spans 14 amino acids. Just the 42-base CDR3 DNA is kept, in frame starting at base 1. The sample's time point label is to be understood as: tumor resected at nephrectomy. Taken with the paper, the label for treatment or condition translates to: treatment-naive control, cytoreductive nephrectomy. Control tumors were obtained from treatment-naive renal cell carcinoma patients in whom cytoreductive nephrectomy was performed without prior radiation. Every patient's renal cell carcinoma showed clear cell pathology. Control tumors used for TCR sequencing were obtained from a handful of females and about 12 males (median age approximately 50 years, range roughly 35 to 82) and were resected from the early 2010s to the mid-2010s. Tumors were mechanically dissociated, digested with collagenase/hyaluronidase at 37 °C, processed in gentleMACS C tubes, and stored in liquid nitrogen. The QIAamp DNA Blood Mini Kit (Qiagen) was used to prepare genomic DNA for TCR sequencing. Samples were included in the analyses only if all quality control checks were passed.

The source was tumor tissue, collected from a patient whose treatment was nephrectomy without radiotherapy. This TCR came from a man aged 55 to 70 with renal cell carcinoma. This receptor chain uses TRBV7-9 and TRBJ1-2; the D gene cannot be resolved reliably. The nucleotides are TGTGCCAGCAGCTTAGCTGAGACGGTTATAGGCTACACCTTC. The translation is CASSLAETVIGYTF.